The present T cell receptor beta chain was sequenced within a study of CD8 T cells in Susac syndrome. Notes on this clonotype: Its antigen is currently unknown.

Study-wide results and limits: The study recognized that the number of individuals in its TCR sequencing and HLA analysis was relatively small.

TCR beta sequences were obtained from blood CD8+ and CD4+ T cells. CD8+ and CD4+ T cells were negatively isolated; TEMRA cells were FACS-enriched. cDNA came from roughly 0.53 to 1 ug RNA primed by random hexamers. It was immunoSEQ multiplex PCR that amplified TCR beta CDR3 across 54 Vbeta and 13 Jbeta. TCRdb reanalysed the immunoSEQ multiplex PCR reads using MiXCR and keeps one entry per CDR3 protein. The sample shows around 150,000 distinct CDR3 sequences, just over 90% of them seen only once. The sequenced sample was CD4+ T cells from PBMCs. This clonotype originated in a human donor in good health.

Here the CDR3 DNA reads TGTGCCAGTAGTACGGACAGGGTTATCAGCCCCCAGCATTTT. Translating it yields CASSTDRVISPQHF. This chain links TRBV19 with TRBJ1-5; 8 nucleotides line up with TRBD1. The germline V gene encodes CDR1 LNHDA and CDR2 SQIVND (reference sequence). This CDR3 is 14 amino acids long. V was pared by 4 bases and J by 10 bases, with 9 bases of the junction left unmatched.